This T cell receptor (beta chain) was captured in a study of cytotoxic CD8 clonotypes in ibrutinib-treated CLL. TCRdb's table, derived via immunoSEQ multiplex PCR, lists solely in-frame clones and lacks some. This table holds some 58,000 clones, over 60% found once. This CDR3 spans 15 amino acids. CDR1 MDHEN and CDR2 SYDVKM come from the germline V gene. Trimming at V came to 2 bases and at J to 2 bases, leaving 3 bases not matched to a gene. Source: PBMCs, taken after 12 months of ibrutinib treatment. This clonotype was sampled from a human donor with chronic lymphocytic leukemia. The chain carries TRBV28 and TRBJ2-1; 7 nucleotides align to TRBD2. Written as DNA, the CDR3 is TGTGCCAGCAGTTTAACTAGCGTTACCTACAATGAGCAGTTCTTC. The encoded protein is CASSLTSVTYNEQFF. Full variable domain (missing parts from reference TRBV28 and TRBJ2-1): DVKVTQSSRYLVKRTGEKVFLECVQDMDHENMFWYRQDPGLGLRLIYFSYDVKMKEKGDIPEGYSVSREKKERFSLILESASTNQTSMYLCASSLTSVTYNEQFFGPGTRLTVL.